The T cell receptor (beta chain) described here comes from a study of blood T cell repertoires in COVID-19. Overall study context: Recovered participants had two consecutive negative NP/OP PCR tests, healthcare professional clearance, or symptom resolution. Some COVID-19 samples were acute and others convalescent; all came from the United States, Italy and Spain.

Authors' data handling: Amplification from reference gene primers served as the basis for estimated nucleated cell counts. Libraries were prepared by immunoSEQ multiplex PCR; TCRdb keeps only in-frame clonotypes and omits some of them. Clone size and the V and J calls come from that table; the DNA yielded D and trimming. Of a few hundred thousand clones listed, about 87% are singletons. V was pared by 2 bases and J by 5 bases, with 8 bases of the junction left unmatched. The CDR3 spans 16 residues. Germline CDR1 SGHTA, CDR2 FQGNSA. This receptor was taken from a man aged 40-50 years in a cohort exposed to, infected with or recovered from COVID-19 (not recorded which). V and J are TRBV7-2 and TRBJ1-2; the match to TRBD1 covers 10 bases. Sequencing input: PBMCs or T cells enriched from blood (not recorded which). The CDR3: CASSLHRTGGGYGYTF. The CDR3 DNA follows: TGTGCCAGCAGCTTACATCGGACAGGGGGGGGTTATGGCTACACCTTC.